The 26 T cell receptor beta chains reported below all come from one sample, sequenced in a study of regulatory T cells in long-lasting Graves disease. Time point: newly diagnosed GD, antithyroid drugs for less than 3 months. Isolated PBMC RNA provided the starting material for the TCR library. CDR3 regions were amplified by Arm-PCR using iRepertoire HTBI primers to build TCR beta libraries. TCRdb analysed the multiplex PCR reads with MiXCR anew, one entry per CDR3 protein. Of approximately 560,000 distinct CDR3 sequences in the sample, about 16% were seen once. The same sample was also studied in work on T cells in Graves' hyperthyroidism and ophthalmopathy.

Material: peripheral blood mononuclear cells (PBMCs), obtained at new diagnosis, from a patient treated with antithyroid drugs. The receptors originated from a man aged 18 to 29 with Graves disease.

Many counts were recorded for this clonotype. This chain connects TRBV20-1 to TRBJ2-3; TRBD2 aligns across 8 bases. Trimming at V came to 0 bases and at J to 1 base, leaving 12 bases not matched to a gene. The germline V gene encodes CDR1 DFQATT and CDR2 SNEGSKA (reference sequence). The CDR3 runs 18 residues. CDR3 sequence (DNA): TGCAGTGCTAGAGAATTCCCTCGACTAGCGACCGGCACAGATACGCAGTATTTT. Amino acid sequence: CSAREFPRLATGTDTQYF.

This clonotype was seen at least ten times. The J gene is TRBJ2-1, the V gene TRBV12-5; D not certain. The CDR3 sequence is 14 residues long. The germline V gene has CDR1 LGHNT and CDR2 FRNRAP. V lost 5 bases, J lost 7 bases, and 15 bases lay in between. CDR3 nucleotide sequence: TGTGCTAGTGGTCTCGGGTCGATCCTAAATGAGCAGTTCTTC. This gives the protein CASGLGSILNEQFF. Together with reference TRBV12-5 and TRBJ2-1, the CDR3 gives the full variable domain: DARVTQTPRHKVTEMGQEVTMRCQPILGHNTVFWYRQTMMQGLELLAYFRNRAPLDDSGMPKDRFSAEMPDATLATLKIQPSEPRDSAVYFCASGLGSILNEQFFGPGTRLTVL.

About this clonotype itself: A much larger clone is a single base away; this may be a read error. V usage is TRBV18 and J usage is TRBJ1-1; a possible D gene is TRBD1 (6 bases). The CDR3 spans 13 residues. Germline V gene data show CDR1 as KGHSH and CDR2 as LQKENI. The CDR3 is CVSSPTGRTEAFF. The CDR3 DNA follows: TGTGTCAGCTCACCCACAGGGAGGACTGAAGCTTTCTTT.

This clonotype was counted many times. This chain's CDR3 is CSVDMAADHYGYTF. Written as DNA, the CDR3 is TGCAGCGTTGATATGGCGGCCGATCACTATGGCTACACCTTC. This rearrangement joins TRBV29-1 to TRBJ1-2; D is ambiguous. V shed 3 bases and J shed 3 bases, with 14 bases lying between them. Germline CDR1 is SQVTM and CDR2 is ANQGSEA. This CDR3 region has 14 residues.

V is TRBV2 and J is TRBJ2-2, with 7 nucleotides matching TRBD2. This CDR3 region has 15 residues. Per the germline V gene, CDR1 is SNHLY and CDR2 is FYNNEI. With 6 bases clipped from V and 5 bases from J, the junction kept 9 bases outside the gene matches. This CDR3 is CASREKGLQTGELFF. The CDR3 DNA reads as TGTGCCAGCAGGGAGAAGGGACTACAGACCGGGGAGCTGTTTTTT.

The DNA of the CDR3 is TGTGCCAGCAGCCAAGCAGGGTTAAGAGAAAAACTGTTTTTT. Its translation is CASSQAGLREKLFF. This chain joins TRBV3-1 and TRBJ1-4; weak D call: TRBD1 (5 bases). Germline CDR1 LGHDT, CDR2 YNNKEL (reference sequence). CDR3 length: 14 residues. The germline V and J ends were trimmed by 1 base and 8 bases, with 11 bases remaining between them.

The J gene is TRBJ1-1, the V gene TRBV4-2; a possible D gene is TRBD1 (6 bases). Germline assignment: CDR1 LGHNA and CDR2 YNFKEQ. Trimming removed 3 bases from V and 2 bases from J, with 16 bases in between. The CDR3 covers 16 residues. CDR3 DNA: TGTGCCAGCAGCCAGGAGAGACGGACAGTCAACACTGAAGCTTTCTTT. Amino acids: CASSQERRTVNTEAFF.

This clonotype was seen ten or more times. The CDR3 here is CASSTSGGFESYEQYF. The CDR3 nucleotides are TGTGCCAGCAGCACATCGGGCGGATTCGAATCCTACGAGCAGTACTTC. The V gene is TRBV11-2, the J gene TRBJ2-7; D remains unclear. Germline assignment: CDR1 SGHAT and CDR2 FQNNGV. Trimming cost V 5 bases and J 1 base, with 18 bases left between them. The CDR3 runs 16 residues.

Ten or more counts support this clonotype. The V and J genes are TRBV6-1 and TRBJ2-1; 7 positions agree with TRBD2. Germline V gives CDR1 MNHNS, CDR2 SASEGT. The junction had 10 bases not matched to a gene; V was cut back by 4 bases and J by 7 bases. This CDR3 region has 15 residues. CDR3 residues: CASSVGASGWNEQFF. The DNA of the CDR3 is TGTGCCAGCAGTGTAGGGGCTAGCGGCTGGAATGAGCAGTTCTTC.

The CDR3 spells CATRARVSTEAFF. The CDR3 coding sequence is TGTGCCACCCGGGCCCGGGTGAGCACTGAAGCTTTCTTT. The chain uses TRBV24-1 and TRBJ1-1, with D unclear. The CDR3 contains 13 residues. Per germline, CDR1 KGHDR and CDR2 SFDVKD. Between the trimmed V and J ends, which lost 9 bases and 4 bases, there was a span of 14 bases.

The chain couples TRBV4-2 to TRBJ1-2; a weak D match, TRBD1 (5 bases). The V gene's germline CDR1 is LGHNA and CDR2 YNFKEQ. V shed 0 bases and J shed 7 bases, with 18 bases lying between them. This CDR3 spans 16 amino acids. In DNA, the CDR3 is TGTGCCAGCAGCCAAGACTTATCGGAACAGGCCGGTGGCTACACCTTC. Translating it yields CASSQDLSEQAGGYTF.

This clonotype appeared many times. The rearrangement joins TRBV19 to TRBJ2-7, with D unresolved. The CDR3 is 12 residues long. V was pared by 3 bases and J by 3 bases, with 6 bases between. Germline V gene data show CDR1 as LNHDA and CDR2 as SQIVND (reference sequence). CDR3: CASSIIGYEQYF. The CDR3 DNA sequence: TGTGCCAGTAGTATTATCGGCTACGAGCAGTACTTC.

The chain has TRBV6-1 and TRBJ1-5; D gene uncertain. Germline V gene sequence: CDR1 MNHNS, CDR2 SASEGT. The V gene lost 8 bases and the J gene lost 0 bases, with 20 bases spanning the gap. CDR3 size: 17 residues. CDR3 protein: CASAEREGPDSNQPQHF. In DNA, the CDR3 is TGTGCCAGCGCGGAGAGGGAAGGCCCGGATAGCAATCAGCCCCAGCATTTT.

This clonotype was seen many times. V is TRBV6-5 and J is TRBJ1-1; D may be TRBD1 (6 bases). CDR1 is MNHEY and CDR2 is SVGAGI in the germline V gene. Trimming stripped 2 bases from V and 4 bases from J, with 14 bases between. The CDR3 runs to 15 residues. The DNA for the CDR3 is TGTGCCAGCAGTTACGCCGACAGGCGGAGCACTGAAGCTTTCTTT. It specifies CASSYADRRSTEAFF.

V is TRBV7-3 and J is TRBJ2-1; D uncertain. Trimming pared 3 bases from V and 6 bases from J, leaving 12 bases between. CDR3 length equals 14 residues. Germline values: CDR1 SGHTA, CDR2 FQGTGA. In DNA, the CDR3 is TGTGCCAGCAGCTTGGACCCGTCTAGCAATGAGCAGTTCTTC. This translates into CASSLDPSSNEQFF.

This clonotype was detected many times. The rearrangement links TRBV12-3 or TRBV12-4 to TRBJ2-2; D remains ambiguous. CDR3 length: 13 amino acids. Trimming took off 10 bases at V and 4 bases at J, with 13 bases between the two ends. The CDR3 reads CATRPWSTGELFF. CDR3 nucleotide sequence: TGTGCCACCCGGCCCTGGTCCACCGGGGAGCTGTTTTTT.

V is TRBV2 and J is TRBJ2-1; no clear D gene. The ends were cut back, 9 bases at V and 0 bases at J, with 15 bases in the middle. CDR1 is SNHLY and CDR2 is FYNNEI in the germline V gene. The CDR3 has 15 residues. In DNA, the CDR3 is TGTGCCAGTAGGGCCCTCCTCAGCTCCTACAATGAGCAGTTCTTC. It yields the protein CASRALLSSYNEQFF.

There are a few counts of this clonotype. One end of the junction fails to match germline, which may point to a read error. The chain couples TRBV7-8 to TRBJ2-1; D gene unclear. Germline values: CDR1 SGHVS, CDR2 FQNEAQ. The CDR3 loop spans 16 amino acids. CDR3 nucleotides: TGCGCCAGCAGCCCATCCTTGGGCGGTTCCTACAATGAGCAGTTCTTC. Translation gives CASSPSLGGSYNEQFF. Combining the CDR3 with reference TRBV7-8 and TRBJ2-1 gives the whole variable domain GAGVSQSPRYKVAKRGQDVALRCDPISGHVSLFWYQQALGQGPEFLTYFQNEAQLDKSGLPSDRFFAERPEGSVSTLKIQRTQQEDSAVYLCASSPSLGGSYNEQFFGPGTRLTVL.

This clonotype was seen at least ten times. The chain uses TRBV7-9 and TRBJ1-2; D is unclear. The CDR3 loop spans 13 amino acids. Germline-derived CDR1 and CDR2 are SEHNR and FQNEAQ (reference sequence). Deletions cut 0 bases from V and 6 bases from J, with 8 bases between. CDR3 sequence reads: CASSLASTDGYTF. The DNA for the CDR3 is TGTGCCAGCAGCTTAGCTTCAACCGATGGCTACACCTTC.

The table lists this clonotype with a few counts. The chain links TRBV19 to TRBJ2-2, with D tentatively TRBD1 or TRBD2 (5 bases each). V was trimmed by 3 bases and J by 3 bases, leaving 14 bases between them. Looked up from germline, CDR1 is LNHDA and CDR2 is SQIVND (reference sequence). This CDR3 has 16 residues. The CDR3 bases are TGTGCCAGTAGTATTATGGGAGACAGCTACACCGGGGAGCTGTTTTTT. This translates into CASSIMGDSYTGELFF. Complete variable domain (other parts from reference TRBV19 and TRBJ2-2): DGGITQSPKYLFRKEGQNVTLSCEQNLNHDAMYWYRQDPGQGLRLIYYSQIVNDFQKGDIAEGYSVSREKKESFPLTVTSAQKNPTAFYLCASSIMGDSYTGELFFGEGSRLTVL.

This clonotype was counted many times. The V gene is TRBV20-1, the J gene TRBJ2-7; TRBD2 aligns across 11 bases. The CDR3 contains 14 residues. The J segment lost 4 bases and the V segment lost 5 bases, leaving 7 bases of the junction unmatched. CDR1 DFQATT and CDR2 SNEGSKA come from the germline V gene (reference sequence). The CDR3: CSAEGRTSGYEQYF. The CDR3 DNA reads as TGCAGTGCTGAAGGCCGGACTAGCGGGTACGAGCAGTACTTC.

In this sample, this clonotype turned up many times. The chain combines TRBV30 with TRBJ1-4, with 7 bases that match TRBD1. CDR1 and CDR2 (germline): GTSNPN, SVGIG (reference sequence). CDR3 length: 15 amino acids. The junction had 8 bases not matched to a gene; V was cut back by 3 bases and J by 4 bases. The CDR3 region is CAWSHLGQNNEKLFF. In DNA, the CDR3 is TGTGCCTGGAGCCATCTGGGACAGAATAATGAAAAACTGTTTTTT. The whole variable domain, filled in from reference TRBV30 and TRBJ1-4, reads SQTIHQWPATLVQPVGSPLSLECTVEGTSNPNLYWYRQAAGRGLQLLFYSVGIGQISSEVPQNLSASRPQDRQFILSSKKLLLSDSGFYLCAWSHLGQNNEKLFFGSGTQLSVL.

There are many counts of this clonotype. The chain recombines TRBV20-1 with TRBJ2-7; 10 nucleotides match TRBD2. This CDR3 has 15 amino acids. Per the germline V gene, CDR1 is DFQATT and CDR2 is SNEGSKA (reference sequence). Losses at the gene ends were 3 bases for V and 3 bases for J; bases not matched to a gene: 8. The CDR3 bases are TGCAGTGCTAGGAGAGCCCTAGCGGGAGTCTACGAGCAGTACTTC. Protein: CSARRALAGVYEQYF.

The chain combines TRBV27 with TRBJ1-4; TRBD1 matches at 7 bases. The CDR3 covers 16 residues. Trimming cost V 6 bases and J 4 bases; bases outside gene matches: 11. Germline CDR1 reads MNHEY; CDR2 reads SMNVEV (reference sequence). In DNA form, the CDR3 reads TGTGCCAGCAGCGGCCAAGGGGGACAGTTTAATGAAAAACTGTTTTTT. Translated, it gives CASSGQGGQFNEKLFF.

This clonotype was counted a few times. Just one base apart from a much larger clone, this may be a read error. The rearrangement joins TRBV11-1 to TRBJ2-7; 7 bases map to TRBD2. V was pared by 5 bases and J by 3 bases, with 7 bases of the junction left unmatched. This CDR3 region has 14 residues. CDR1 and CDR2 from the germline V gene are SGHAT and FQDESV (reference sequence). CDR3 sequence: CASSTGGSDYEQYF. CDR3 in DNA: TGTGCCAGCAGCACCGGGGGGTCCGACTACGAGCAGTACTTC. The whole variable domain, filled in from reference TRBV11-1 and TRBJ2-7, reads EAEVAQSPRYKITEKSQAVAFWCDPISGHATLYWYRQILGQGPELLVQFQDESVVDDSQLPKDRFSAERLKGVDSTLKIQPAELGDSAMYLCASSTGGSDYEQYFGPGTRLTVT.

Ten or more counts support this clonotype. The genes are TRBV30 and TRBJ1-5; 8 nucleotides match TRBD1. The CDR3 totals 13 residues. With V trimmed by 3 bases and J by 7 bases, 5 bases remained unmatched. CDR1 and CDR2 from the germline V gene are GTSNPN and SVGIG (reference sequence). Here the CDR3 reads CAWSGQGDQPQHF. The CDR3 bases are TGTGCCTGGAGCGGACAGGGAGACCAGCCCCAGCATTTT.